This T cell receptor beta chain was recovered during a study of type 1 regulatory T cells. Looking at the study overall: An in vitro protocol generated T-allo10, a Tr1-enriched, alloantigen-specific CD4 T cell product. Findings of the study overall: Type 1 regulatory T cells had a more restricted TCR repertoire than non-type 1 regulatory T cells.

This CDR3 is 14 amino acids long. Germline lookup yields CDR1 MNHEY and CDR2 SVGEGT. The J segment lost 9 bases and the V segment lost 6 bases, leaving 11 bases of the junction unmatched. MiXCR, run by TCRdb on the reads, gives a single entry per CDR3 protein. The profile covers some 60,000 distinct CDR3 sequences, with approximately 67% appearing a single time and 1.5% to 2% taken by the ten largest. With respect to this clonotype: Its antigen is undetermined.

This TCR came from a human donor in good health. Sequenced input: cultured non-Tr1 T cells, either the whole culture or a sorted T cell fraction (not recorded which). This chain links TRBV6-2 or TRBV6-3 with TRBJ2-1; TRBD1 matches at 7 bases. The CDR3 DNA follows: TGTGCCAGCAGCGGGACAGCGATAATGGGTGAGCAGTTCTTC. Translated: CASSGTAIMGEQFF.